The clone carrying this TCR beta chain was counted many times. The antigen is not known. The data are from a study of early T cells in non-severe SARS-CoV-2 infection. Turning to the study itself: Sequencing of bulk RNA from unsorted whole blood was done, without chain pairing.

Study conclusions and caveats: VDJdb matching, biased toward anti-spike CD8 responses, missed private and CD4 specificities.

Researchers attached unique molecular identifiers to individual cDNA molecules. TCRdb passed the 5' RACE reads through MiXCR, listing each CDR3 protein once. The sample carries some 71,000 distinct CDR3 sequences, around 13% recorded once. This CDR3 comprises 15 residues. Per the germline V gene, CDR1 is MNHEY and CDR2 is SVGAGI. Trimming left V 4 bases short and J 0 bases short, with 10 bases between. J is TRBJ1-5 and V is TRBV6-5; no firm D call. Sequenced material: whole blood. This TCR was recovered from an adult who was a healthcare worker with PCR-confirmed SARS-CoV-2 infection or an uninfected control (not recorded which). The CDR3 spells CASSSTDNSNQPQHF. CDR3 in DNA: TGTGCCAGCAGTTCTACAGACAATAGCAATCAGCCCCAGCATTTT.